This TCR beta chain was sequenced during a study of T cell changes during pregnancy in multiple sclerosis. This clone was observed a single time. V trimming: 4 bases; J trimming: 0 bases; junction bases outside the gene matches: 4. Germline V gene data show CDR1 as SGHAT and CDR2 as FQNNGV. The CDR3 is made up of 15 amino acids. Generated by immunoSEQ multiplex PCR, the TCRdb table keeps only in-frame clones and is missing some. There are tens of thousands of clones in the sample; roughly 93% occur only once, and roughly 1.5% lies in the top ten. The receptor's source is a female donor with multiple sclerosis, enrolled in a pregnancy study. The chain has TRBV11-2 and TRBJ1-1; 8 bases line up with TRBD1. The sequencing here drew on peripheral blood, taken in the third trimester of pregnancy. The CDR3 DNA reads TGTGCCAGCAGCTCCTCACAGGGGGTGAACACTGAAGCTTTCTTT. Amino acid sequence: CASSSSQGVNTEAFF.